Following are 20 T cell receptor beta chains from one sample sequenced in a study of blood T cell repertoires in COVID-19. Assay: immunoSEQ multiplex PCR; the TCRdb copy retains only in-frame clones and omits some. The sample lists 300,000 to 400,000 clones, more than 75% occurring once. Sequenced: peripheral blood. The receptor set was obtained from a woman under 30 who had recovered from COVID-19.

This chain connects TRBV5-1 to TRBJ2-1; D may be TRBD1 (5 bases). Trimming stripped 4 bases from V and 7 bases from J, with 9 bases between. CDR1 SGHRS and CDR2 YFSETQ come from the germline V gene. This CDR3 comprises 12 residues. In DNA, the CDR3 is TGCGCCAGCAGCCCCCAGGGAAATGAGCAGTTCTTC. The encoded protein is CASSPQGNEQFF.

The chain carries TRBV4-3 and TRBJ1-3; 8 nucleotides align to TRBD1. From germline, CDR1 is LGHNA and CDR2 YSLEER. The V and J ends lost 4 bases and 3 bases, in that order; junction bases with no gene match: 8. This CDR3 has 16 amino acids. The CDR3 loop reads CASSLTTGTGGNTIYF. CDR3 in DNA: TGCGCCAGCAGCCTAACGACCGGGACAGGTGGAAACACCATATATTTT.

This clone appeared once. The V gene is TRBV12-5, the J gene TRBJ1-2, with a possible D match to TRBD1 (5 bases). Trimming stripped 0 bases from V and 0 bases from J, with 11 bases between. CDR3 length: 16 amino acids. Per germline, CDR1 LGHNT and CDR2 FRNRAP. The CDR3 here is CASGLVATDANYGYTF. The CDR3 DNA reads TGTGCTAGTGGTTTGGTCGCGACAGATGCTAACTATGGCTACACCTTC. Full variable domain (missing parts from reference TRBV12-5 and TRBJ1-2): DARVTQTPRHKVTEMGQEVTMRCQPILGHNTVFWYRQTMMQGLELLAYFRNRAPLDDSGMPKDRFSAEMPDATLATLKIQPSEPRDSAVYFCASGLVATDANYGYTFGSGTRLTVV.

The table lists this clone with a few counts. The rearrangement joins TRBV14 to TRBJ1-1; possibly TRBD1 for D (5 bases). V lost 8 bases and J lost 9, with 13 bases in between. Germline CDR1 reads SGHDN; CDR2 reads FVKESK. This CDR3 has 11 residues. CDR3 sequence: CASGPGTKAFF. CDR3 in DNA: TGTGCCAGCGGCCCAGGGACTAAAGCTTTCTTT. Supplemented by reference TRBV14 and TRBJ1-1, the full variable domain reads EAGVTQFPSHSVIEKGQTVTLRCDPISGHDNLYWYRRVMGKEIKFLLHFVKESKQDESGMPNNRFLAERTGGTYSTLKVQPAELEDSGVYFCASGPGTKAFFGQGTRLTVV.

The rearrangement uses TRBV24-1 and TRBJ2-2, with TRBD2 matching 8 bases. This CDR3 comprises 16 residues. CDR1 and CDR2 from the germline V gene are KGHDR and SFDVKD. The V and J ends lost 2 bases and 6 bases, in that order; junction bases with no gene match: 7. The CDR3 reads CATSDSGLAGAGELFF. CDR3 DNA: TGTGCCACCAGTGATTCCGGACTAGCTGGCGCCGGGGAGCTGTTTTTT.

The chain couples TRBV19 to TRBJ2-3; 11 nucleotides match TRBD2. Germline V gives CDR1 LNHDA, CDR2 SQIVND (reference sequence). The V segment lost 7 bases and the J segment 5 bases; nucleotides outside the gene matches: 8. The CDR3 runs 15 residues. The chain's CDR3 is CASTISGRGIDTQYF. CDR3 sequence (DNA): TGTGCCAGTACCATTAGCGGGAGGGGTATAGATACGCAGTATTTT.

This chain joins TRBV12-5 and TRBJ2-1; 7 nucleotides line up with TRBD2. CDR3 length: 16 amino acids. V shed 6 bases and J 3 bases; nucleotides not matched to a gene: 11. In germline, CDR1 is LGHNT, CDR2 FRNRAP. CDR3 sequence (DNA): TGTGCTAGTGGACAACCGGGACTACGGATCTACAATGAGCAGTTCTTC. This translates into CASGQPGLRIYNEQFF.

The chain recombines TRBV28 with TRBJ1-5, with a weak D call TRBD1 (6 bases). The CDR3 contains 14 residues. V lost 7 bases, J lost 4 bases, and 14 bases lay in between. From germline, CDR1 is MDHEN and CDR2 SYDVKM. CDR3 DNA sequence: TGTGCCAGCACCTCGAACAGGGCAAATCAGCCCCAGCATTTT. This gives the protein CASTSNRANQPQHF.

The chain recombines TRBV21-1 with TRBJ2-7; the D call TRBD2 from the table was never checked on the DNA. TRBV21-1 is flagged as a pseudogene. The CDR3 consists of 19 residues. The CDR3 is CASSRTYTGRGFSNYEQYV. DNA for the CDR3: TGTGCCAGCAGCAGAACGTATACAGGGAGGGGTTTCTCGAACTACGAGCAGTACGTC.

This chain connects TRBV7-2 to TRBJ2-7; 9 positions agree with TRBD2. The CDR3 loop spans 15 amino acids. Germline V gene lookup returns CDR1 SGHTA and CDR2 FQGNSA. The J segment lost 7 bases and the V segment lost 1 base, leaving 8 bases of the junction unmatched. The CDR3 DNA reads as TGTGCCAGCAGCTTAGAGGGCGGGAGGGCAAGGGAGCAGTACGTC. Translated: CASSLEGGRAREQYV.

Here the CDR3 DNA reads TGTGCCAGCAGCAATCCGGGACTAGCGGGAGGAGATACGCAGTATTTT. Protein sequence: CASSNPGLAGGDTQYF. This sequence joins TRBV7-9 and TRBJ2-3, with 15 positions matching TRBD2. Germline CDR1 and CDR2: SEHNR and FQNEAQ (reference sequence). The length of the CDR3 is 16 residues. The J segment lost 5 bases and the V segment lost 5 bases, leaving 5 bases of the junction unmatched.

This rearrangement joins TRBV3-1 (or the pseudogene TRBV3-2) to TRBJ1-1, with 8 positions matching TRBD1. This CDR3 spans 15 amino acids. With V trimmed by 2 bases and J by 4 bases, 6 bases remained unmatched. The germline V gene encodes CDR1 LGHDT and CDR2 YNNKEL (reference sequence). The CDR3 coding sequence is TGTGCCAGCAGCCAATTAGACAGGGGAGGCACTGAAGCTTTCTTT. Amino acid sequence: CASSQLDRGGTEAFF.

J is TRBJ2-3 and V is TRBV13; D unclear. Per the germline V gene, CDR1 is PRHDT and CDR2 is FYEKMQ (reference sequence). The CDR3 length is 12 residues. The V end lost 4 bases, the J end lost 4 bases, and 6 bases lay between the germline ends. CDR3 sequence: CASSSLSDTQYF. Here the CDR3 DNA reads TGTGCCAGCAGCTCCCTTTCAGATACGCAGTATTTT. The variable domain in full, with the rest retrieved from reference TRBV13 and TRBJ2-3, is AAGVIQSPRHLIKEKRETATLKCYPIPRHDTVYWYQQGPGQDPQFLISFYEKMQSDKGSIPDRFSAQQFSDYHSELNMSSLELGDSALYFCASSSLSDTQYFGPGTRLTVL.

This rearrangement joins TRBV4-1 to TRBJ1-1, with no clear D. The CDR3 length is 15 residues. Germline CDR1 reads MGHRA; CDR2 reads YSYEKL. The germline V and J ends were trimmed by 1 base and 1 base, with 10 bases remaining between them. DNA for the CDR3: TGCGCCAGCAGCCAAGGCGGGCGCCCGAACACTGAAGCTTTCTTT. This sequence encodes CASSQGGRPNTEAFF.

The rearrangement joins TRBV10-3 to TRBJ2-7, with TRBD1 matching 11 bases. The CDR3 contains 16 residues. The V segment lost 2 bases and the J segment 6 bases; nucleotides outside the gene matches: 9. Germline V gives CDR1 ENHRY, CDR2 SYGVKD. The CDR3 coding sequence is TGTGCCATCAGTGAGAGGGGGGACAGGGGGTTCGGCGAGCAGTACGTC. This codes for CAISERGDRGFGEQYV.

This sequence joins TRBV5-1 and TRBJ1-1; 8 bases map to TRBD1. This CDR3 has 14 residues. V shed 4 bases and J 7 bases; nucleotides not matched to a gene: 9. The germline V gene encodes CDR1 SGHRS and CDR2 YFSETQ. The CDR3 is CASSDGQGWFEAFF. The CDR3 bases are TGCGCCAGCAGCGACGGACAGGGTTGGTTTGAAGCTTTCTTT. The full variable domain, in which reference TRBV5-1 and TRBJ1-1 provide the parts outside the CDR3, is KAGVTQTPRYLIKTRGQQVTLSCSPISGHRSVSWYQQTPGQGLQFLFEYFSETQRNKGNFPGRFSGRQFSNSRSEMNVSTLELGDSALYLCASSDGQGWFEAFFGQGTRLTVV.

The chain employs TRBV5-1 and TRBJ2-5; D perhaps matches TRBD1 (6 bases). V shed 0 bases and J shed 7 bases, with 19 bases lying between them. The CDR3 extends over 16 amino acids. Germline V CDR1 and CDR2: SGHRS, YFSETQ. DNA for the CDR3: TGCGCCAGCAGCTTGGATTCCGGGACAACGTTGGGGACCCAGTACTTC. Translation gives CASSLDSGTTLGTQYF.

V is TRBV15 and J is TRBJ1-4; 8 nucleotides agree with TRBD1. Germline lookup yields CDR1 LNHNV and CDR2 YYDKDF (reference sequence). J was trimmed by 4 bases and V by 0 bases; bases with no gene match: 4. The CDR3 totals 16 residues. The CDR3 DNA follows: TGTGCCACCAGCAGAGATCGGACAGGGCTTAATGAAAAACTGTTTTTT. Translating gives CATSRDRTGLNEKLFF.

The chain links TRBV2 to TRBJ2-1, with 7 bases that match TRBD2. Losses at the gene ends were 8 bases for V and 5 bases for J; bases not matched to a gene: 15. CDR1 SNHLY and CDR2 FYNNEI come from the germline V gene. This CDR3 comprises 16 residues. CDR3 bases: TGTGCCAGCGGACCCAGAGCGGGATGGACCCACAATGAGCAGTTCTTC. Translation: CASGPRAGWTHNEQFF.

This clone has just one count. This chain uses TRBV12-3 or TRBV12-4 with TRBJ1-2; D possibly corresponds to TRBD1 (5 bases). The length of the CDR3 is 13 residues. V was trimmed by 3 bases and J by 2 bases, leaving 7 bases between them. CDR3 sequence: CASSFDSNYGYTF. CDR3 nucleotide sequence: TGTGCCAGCAGTTTTGACAGCAACTATGGCTACACCTTC.